Presented here are 10 T cell receptor beta chains from one specimen sequenced in a study of T cells expressing NK-cell markers. TCRdb processed the 5' RACE reads again and assigns one entry to each CDR3 protein, with no DNA. In total, the table holds approximately 380,000 distinct CDR3 sequences. The specimen sequenced was blood T cells: a sorted CD56 or NKG2C T cell subset, CD4+ or CD8+ T cells, or bulk PBMC T cells (not recorded which). The receptors were gathered from a man aged 18 to 69 in good health.

This chain uses TRBV6-1 with TRBJ2-1; TCRdb picks TRBD2, but there is no DNA to check that call. Germline loops: CDR1 MNHNS, CDR2 SASEGT. CDR3 length equals 14 residues. CDR3 in amino acids: CASSGISGGIGQFF.

This sequence joins TRBV5-1 and TRBJ2-1. Germline loops: CDR1 SGHRS, CDR2 YFSETQ. This CDR3 spans 15 amino acids. CDR3 in amino acids: CASQTTGSSYNEQFF.

The chain couples TRBV5-4 to TRBJ2-4; TCRdb designates TRBD2, a call that cannot be tested without DNA. Germline lookup yields CDR1 SGHNT and CDR2 YYREEE (reference sequence). The CDR3 extends over 14 amino acids. The CDR3 protein is CASSLQGSKNIQYF.

The V gene is TRBV29-1, the J gene TRBJ2-7; the TRBD1 assignment by TCRdb is unverifiable without DNA. The CDR3 has 13 amino acids. CDR1 SQVTM and CDR2 ANQGSEA come from the germline V gene. This CDR3 reads CSVVRGQTYEQYF.

The J gene is TRBJ1-1, the V gene TRBV20-1; there is no DNA to check the TCRdb D call of TRBD1. Per the germline V gene, CDR1 is DFQATT and CDR2 is SNEGSKA (reference sequence). This CDR3 comprises 14 residues. The CDR3 is CSARAGQAGFEAFF.

The rearrangement links TRBV12-3 or TRBV12-4 to TRBJ2-1; TCRdb's D call of TRBD1 is untestable without DNA. This CDR3 contains 12 residues. The CDR3: CASRYNALEQFF.

The chain joins TRBV6-1 to TRBJ2-3; TCRdb gives TRBD1 as the D gene, but with no DNA this cannot be confirmed. Germline V CDR1 and CDR2: MNHNS, SASEGT. There are 15 residues in the CDR3. CDR3 sequence: CASSNTPRGTDTQYF.

The CDR3 loop is CASSSTSGGHFETQYF. The chain recombines TRBV6-5 with TRBJ2-5; absent DNA, TCRdb's TRBD2 call cannot be checked. The germline CDR1 and CDR2 sequences are MNHEY and SVGAGI. This CDR3 region has 16 residues.

The chain carries TRBV10-3 and TRBJ2-2; there is no DNA to check the TCRdb D call of TRBD1. The germline gives CDR1 ENHRY, CDR2 SYGVKD. The CDR3 has 17 residues. The CDR3 reads CAISASTGDRGTGELFF.

V usage is TRBV12-3 or TRBV12-4 and J usage is TRBJ2-7; lacking DNA, the TRBD1 call made by TCRdb goes unchecked. The CDR3 extends over 16 amino acids. The CDR3 reads CASSPLPRTGGTEQYF.